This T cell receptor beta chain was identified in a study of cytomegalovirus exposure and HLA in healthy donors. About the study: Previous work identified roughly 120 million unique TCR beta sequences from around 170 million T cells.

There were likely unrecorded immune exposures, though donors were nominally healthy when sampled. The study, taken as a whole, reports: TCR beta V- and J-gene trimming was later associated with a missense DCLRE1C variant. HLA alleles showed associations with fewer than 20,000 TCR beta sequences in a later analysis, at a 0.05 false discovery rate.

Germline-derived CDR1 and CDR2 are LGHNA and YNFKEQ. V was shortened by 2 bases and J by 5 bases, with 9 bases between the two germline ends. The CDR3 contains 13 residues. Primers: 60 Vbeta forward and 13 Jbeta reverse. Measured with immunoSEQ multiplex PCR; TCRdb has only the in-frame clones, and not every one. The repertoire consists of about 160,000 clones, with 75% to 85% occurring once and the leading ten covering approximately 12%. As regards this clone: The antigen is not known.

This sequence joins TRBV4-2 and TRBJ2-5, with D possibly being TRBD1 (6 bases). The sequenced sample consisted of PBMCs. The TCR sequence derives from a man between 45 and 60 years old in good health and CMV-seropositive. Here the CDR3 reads CASSQSQGETQYF. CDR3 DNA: TGTGCCAGCAGCCAATCTCAGGGGGAGACCCAGTACTTC.